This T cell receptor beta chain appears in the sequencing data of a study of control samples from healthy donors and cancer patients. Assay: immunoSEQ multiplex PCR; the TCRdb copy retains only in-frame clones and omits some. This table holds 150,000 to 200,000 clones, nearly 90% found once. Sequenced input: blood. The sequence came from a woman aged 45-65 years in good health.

The DNA for the CDR3 is TGTGCCAGCAGTTTGCGGCAAGAGACCCAGTACTTC. Encoded protein: CASSLRQETQYF. The V gene is TRBV12-3 or TRBV12-4, the J gene TRBJ2-5; no clear D gene. CDR3 size: 12 residues. The ends were cut back, 3 bases at V and 2 bases at J, with 4 bases in the middle.